The 19 T cell receptor beta chains given below trace back to one sample, sequenced in a study of cytomegalovirus exposure and HLA in healthy donors. The PCR made use of 60 Vbeta and 13 Jbeta primers. Generated by immunoSEQ multiplex PCR, the TCRdb table keeps only in-frame clones and is missing some. The sample has over 80,000 clones, about 70% seen once; the top ten hold around 2.8%. Sequencing was carried out using PBMCs. The receptors were sampled from a man in his forties in good health and CMV-seronegative.

The chain joins TRBV15 to TRBJ2-5, with TRBD1 matching 7 bases. The CDR3 sequence is 15 residues long. Germline CDR1 LNHNV, CDR2 YYDKDF (reference sequence). The V gene end was trimmed by 5 bases and the J gene end by 3 bases; junction bases not matched to a gene: 9. CDR3 nucleotide sequence: TGTGCCACCAGCGAGGGGGCTACTAAGAAAGAGACCCAGTACTTC. This encodes CATSEGATKKETQYF.

The chain uses TRBV5-4 and TRBJ2-2; D is unresolved. The V gene lost 4 bases and the J gene lost 7 bases, with 8 bases spanning the gap. Germline V gene data show CDR1 as SGHNT and CDR2 as YYREEE (reference sequence). The CDR3 length is 12 residues. CDR3 coding DNA: TGTGCCAGCAGCCTACCGGGCGGGGAGCTGTTTTTT. Its protein product is CASSLPGGELFF. Full variable domain (remainder filled in from reference TRBV5-4 and TRBJ2-2): ETGVTQSPTHLIKTRGQQVTLRCSSQSGHNTVSWYQQALGQGPQFIFQYYREEENGRGNFPPRFSGLQFPNYSSELNVNALELDDSALYLCASSLPGGELFFGEGSRLTVL.

The chain links TRBV5-1 to TRBJ2-2; TRBD1 might be the D (6 bases). Germline CDR1 is SGHRS and CDR2 is YFSETQ. V was shortened by 0 bases and J by 7 bases, with 13 bases between the two germline ends. This CDR3 has 15 residues. The CDR3 loop is CASSLVGQFGGELFF. CDR3 nucleotide sequence: TGCGCCAGCAGCTTGGTAGGACAGTTTGGCGGGGAGCTGTTTTTT.

V gene TRBV5-6 combines with J gene TRBJ1-1; 8 bases map to TRBD1. V trimming: 4 bases; J trimming: 2 bases; junction bases outside the gene matches: 7. CDR1 and CDR2 (germline): SGHDT, YYEEEE. The CDR3 has 15 residues. CDR3 coding DNA: TGTGCCAGCAGCGCTCGGACAGGGTATAACACTGAAGCTTTCTTT. Amino acid sequence: CASSARTGYNTEAFF. Full variable domain (missing parts from reference TRBV5-6 and TRBJ1-1): DAGVTQSPTHLIKTRGQQVTLRCSPKSGHDTVSWYQQALGQGPQFIFQYYEEEERQRGNFPDRFSGHQFPNYSSELNVNALLLGDSALYLCASSARTGYNTEAFFGQGTRLTVV.

This chain uses TRBV19 with TRBJ1-1; TRBD1 is a possible D gene (6 bases). The V gene's germline CDR1 is LNHDA and CDR2 SQIVND (reference sequence). The CDR3 loop spans 13 amino acids. Trimming cost V 8 bases and J 1 base, with 11 bases left between them. CDR3 residues: CASQDRPNTEAFF. The CDR3, as DNA: TGTGCCAGTCAAGACAGGCCGAACACTGAAGCTTTCTTT.

The chain recombines TRBV14 with TRBJ2-5; D unclear. The CDR3 consists of 13 residues. V lost 2 bases and J 4 bases, leaving 8 bases between the germline ends. The germline gives CDR1 SGHDN, CDR2 FVKESK. This CDR3 is CASSQLVLETQYF. DNA for the CDR3: TGTGCCAGCAGCCAATTAGTCTTAGAGACCCAGTACTTC.

The chain joins TRBV19 to TRBJ1-4, with TRBD1 as a possible D gene (5 bases). This CDR3 has 13 amino acids. Germline loops: CDR1 LNHDA, CDR2 SQIVND (reference sequence). V lost 7 bases and J 8 bases, leaving 14 bases between the germline ends. The CDR3: CASKKGLEEKLFF. Here the CDR3 DNA reads TGTGCCAGTAAGAAGGGGTTGGAAGAAAAACTGTTTTTT.

This rearrangement joins TRBV6-1 to TRBJ1-4; D remains ambiguous. The germline V gene encodes CDR1 MNHNS and CDR2 SASEGT. CDR3 length equals 14 residues. Trimming removed 8 bases from V and 3 bases from J, with 13 bases in between. The CDR3 DNA sequence: TGTGCCAGCCTCCCAGGCCTCGCTAATGAAAAACTGTTTTTT. Its translation is CASLPGLANEKLFF.

The V gene is TRBV27, the J gene TRBJ1-6, with 12 bases lining up with TRBD1. The germline V gene encodes CDR1 MNHEY and CDR2 SMNVEV (reference sequence). V dropped 6 bases and J dropped 10; count of bases not matched to a gene: 7. The CDR3 has 15 residues. CDR3 bases: TGTGCCAGCAGAACCGGGACAGGGGGCGGGTCACCCCTCCACTTT. Its translation: CASRTGTGGGSPLHF.

V usage is TRBV5-1 and J usage is TRBJ2-7; 8 nucleotides align to TRBD1. Germline V lookup: CDR1 SGHRS, CDR2 YFSETQ. CDR3 length: 18 amino acids. The J segment lost 4 bases and the V segment lost 2 bases, leaving 17 bases of the junction unmatched. CDR3 sequence reads: CASSFTSRPGTGLYEQYF. The DNA for the CDR3 is TGCGCCAGCAGCTTCACAAGTCGTCCAGGGACAGGACTATACGAGCAGTACTTC.

As for this clone: Germline is not matched at one junction end, which may reflect a read error. Different DNA sequences within this sample yield the same CDR3. This chain links TRBV14 with TRBJ1-2, with 9 bases matching TRBD1. The CDR3 is 15 residues long. Looked up from germline, CDR1 is SGHDN and CDR2 is FVKESK. The CDR3 here is CASSRWDRADYGYTF. CDR3 bases: TGTGCCAGCAGCCGGTGGGACAGGGCGGACTATGGCTACACTTTC.

This sequence joins TRBV15 and TRBJ2-5; D may be TRBD1 (6 bases). The J call is uncertain, as TRBJ2-7 better fits the DNA end. The CDR3 runs to 14 residues. Germline-derived CDR1 and CDR2 are LNHNV and YYDKDF (reference sequence). The DNA for the CDR3 is TGTGCCACCAGCAGAATCCGGACAGACTACGAGCAGTACTTC. This translates into CATSRIRTDYEQYF.

This clone was found a few times. The chain is built from TRBV4-3 and TRBJ1-2; TRBD1 matches 8 bases. Germline values: CDR1 LGHNA, CDR2 YSLEER. This CDR3 has 16 residues. After removal of 4 bases from V and 8 bases from J, the junction contained 15 bases not matched to a gene. The CDR3 DNA follows: TGCGCCAGCAGCCCGGTAAAGGACAGGGTGCCTACGGGCTACACCTTC. It is translated as CASSPVKDRVPTGYTF.

This clone was found once. This chain links TRBV9 with TRBJ2-3; D is undetermined. This CDR3 has 16 amino acids. Germline assignment: CDR1 SGDLS and CDR2 YYNGEE. V dropped 2 bases and J dropped 0 bases, with 13 bases sitting between them. The DNA for the CDR3 is TGTGCCAGCAGCGTGGGCCAAAACCCTAGCACAGATACGCAGTATTTT. Amino acids: CASSVGQNPSTDTQYF.

This sequence joins TRBV4-1 and TRBJ2-1, with 7 bases matching TRBD1. The CDR3 is made up of 15 amino acids. The ends lost 2 bases at V and 5 bases at J; junction bases unmatched: 6. CDR1 and CDR2 from the germline V gene are MGHRA and YSYEKL. CDR3 bases: TGCGCCAGCAGCCAAATACAGGGGCCCCACAATGAGCAGTTCTTC. Encoded protein: CASSQIQGPHNEQFF.

The chain links TRBV5-1 to TRBJ2-5; 7 bases agree with TRBD1. The J call may be incorrect, as the DNA end agrees better with TRBJ2-7. Germline loops: CDR1 SGHRS, CDR2 YFSETQ. This CDR3 has 15 residues. The CDR3 DNA reads TGCGCCAGCAGCTCCTCCGGGACAGCTACCTACGAGCAGTACTTC. Translating gives CASSSSGTATYEQYF.

V is TRBV5-8 and J is TRBJ1-5; perhaps TRBD1 as D (5 bases). The CDR3 is 16 residues long. Trimming removed 0 bases at V and 1 base at J, with 11 bases between. The germline V gene encodes CDR1 SGHTS and CDR2 YDEGEE. CDR3 region: CASSLVGVGSNQPQHF. CDR3 DNA sequence: TGTGCCAGCAGCTTGGTAGGGGTAGGGAGCAATCAGCCCCAGCATTTT.

This clone was observed a few times. The chain combines TRBV4-1 with TRBJ2-5, with 16 bases matching TRBD2. This CDR3 has 20 residues. The V segment lost 3 bases and the J segment 2 bases; nucleotides outside the gene matches: 12. Germline loops: CDR1 MGHRA, CDR2 YSYEKL. The CDR3 DNA reads as TGCGCCAGCAGCCAGCAGGGGGGGACTAGCGGGGGGGCCGGGCAAGAGACCCAGTACTTC. Translated, it gives CASSQQGGTSGGAGQETQYF.

This clone was observed a few times. This CDR3 is CASSYSGGRQPQHF. The CDR3 region has the DNA TGTGCCAGCAGCTATTCAGGGGGCCGGCAGCCCCAGCATTTT. This sequence joins TRBV5-6 and TRBJ1-5; 8 positions agree with TRBD1. From germline, CDR1 is SGHDT and CDR2 YYEEEE. J lost 7 bases, V lost 3 bases, and 6 bases had no gene match. The CDR3 loop spans 14 amino acids.